This T cell receptor (beta chain) was sequenced for a study of T cells after posttransplantation cyclophosphamide. Study-wide results and limits: Recipient CMV seropositivity and CMV reactivation strongly tracked TRB clonality. Later post-transplant blood repertoires were often dominated by donor CD8+ memory clones. Skin or GI-infiltrating T cells shared few TRB sequences with blood.

The CDR3 totals 17 residues. The V gene's germline CDR1 is SGHTA and CDR2 FQGNSA. A marrow graft followed busulfan-fludarabine conditioning, with cyclophosphamide on days +3 and +4. A note on this clone: Its matching antigen is unknown.

Using immunoSEQ multiplex PCR, the repertoire was profiled, and TCRdb retains in-frame clones only, with some absent. The data contain around 12,000 clones, about 1.9% of them singletons. The clonotype comes from a male patient in his thirties who received an allogeneic stem cell transplant from a related donor, was CMV-positive, and had no GVHD. Some T cells may have originated in the graft donor. The sample was PBMCs, taken after allogeneic stem cell transplant with posttransplant cyclophosphamide. The chain has TRBV7-2 and TRBJ2-5, with a weak D call TRBD2 (5 bases). The DNA matches TRBJ2-7 better at its end, which makes the J call doubtful. The CDR3: CASSLFSSVRWRGEQYF. The DNA of the CDR3 is TGTGCCAGCAGCTTATTTAGTAGCGTTCGGTGGCGTGGCGAGCAGTACTTC.